This TCR beta chain comes out of a study of CD8+CD57+ T cells in acquired aplastic anemia. Study outcomes and limitations: About 30 CD8+ CDR3 sequences occurred in both the patients and the controls.

On this clonotype itself: Its antigen remains unidentified.

Those patients picked for sequencing had displayed CD8+CD57+ cell expansion on flow cytometry. This CDR3 has 14 amino acids. V lost 2 bases, J lost 8 bases, and 16 bases lay in between. Germline values: CDR1 DFQATT, CDR2 SNEGSKA (reference sequence). Genomic DNA served as template for TCR beta VDJ and CDR3 profiling. TCRdb passed the reads through MiXCR, listing each CDR3 protein once. The sample carries approximately 150,000 distinct CDR3 sequences, about two thirds recorded once. The source of this sequence is a human donor with aplastic anemia. The sample comprised sorted CD4+, CD8+, or CD8+CD57+ T cells (not recorded which) from PBMCs. V is TRBV20-1 and J is TRBJ2-1; perhaps TRBD2 as D (5 bases). The CDR3 reads CSARRLAFTDEQFF. The CDR3 coding sequence is TGCAGTGCTAGACGGCTAGCTTTTACGGATGAGCAGTTCTTC.